This TCR beta chain comes out of a study of tumor-infiltrating lymphocytes in primary liver carcinoma. Study-wide background: Tumor staging was T1-T3 N0M0; sizes spanned roughly 4 to 10 cm across. Samples returned roughly 3.65 to 7.13 million productive TCRbeta reads, a yield that was similar across tissue types. Broader study findings: Bulk unsorted material prevented CD4+ and CD8+ repertoire comparison. Tumor specimens were characterized by a significantly higher top-250-clone fraction than blood (p = 0.039).

RNA was extracted from whole blood without cell sorting, alongside germline DNA. About this clonotype: Its antigen is currently unknown. An end of the junction does not agree with germline; a read error may underlie this.

Synthesis of TCR beta cDNA was carried out from approximately 0.55 ug total RNA with a constant-region primer. Libraries for TCR beta were built through three nested multiplex PCR rounds, which together made up a slightly modified ARM-PCR procedure. Both of the initial two PCR rounds ran for approximately 11 cycles and employed TRBV1-TRBV30 forward primers alongside a C-beta reverse primer. Each CDR3 protein is one row after TCRdb ran MiXCR on the multiplex PCR reads. The sample consists of 180,000 or so distinct CDR3 sequences, roughly three fifths of them appearing once. The germline CDR1 and CDR2 sequences are MNHNS and SASEGT. The CDR3 length is 15 residues.

The chain links TRBV6-1 to TRBJ2-7; 9 bases align to TRBD1. This clonotype originated in a man aged 40-50 years with primary liver carcinoma and hepatitis B virus infection. Material for sequencing was peripheral blood. In nucleotides, the CDR3 is TGTGCCAGCAGTTCGTGGACAGGGGTTTCTTACGAGCAGTGCTTC. As protein: CASSSWTGVSYEQCF.